One T cell receptor beta chain is described in this entry. It has no known antigen specificity. No base quality information exists; no much larger clone differs at one position. This sample is drawn from a study of OX40 agonist ivuxolimab in advanced cancers. The study in broad terms: Ivuxolimab was a fully human IgG2 agonistic monoclonal antibody targeting the costimulatory receptor OX40 (CD134). Intravenous ivuxolimab was administered to patients every 2 weeks at six dose levels: 0.01, 0.1, 0.3, 1.5, 3 and 10 mg/kg. Prior anti-PD-1, anti-PD-L1 or anti-CTLA-4 therapy was permitted, and 30% to 45% of dose-escalation patients had received checkpoint inhibitors. The paper describes the monotherapy dose-escalation part (N ≈ 49 patients) of the phase I trial of ivuxolimab. The purpose of peripheral TCRbeta sequencing was to test whether ivuxolimab changed TCR sequence diversity and led to clonal T-cell expansion. The dose-escalation cohort was about 83% male with a mean age of 60 years, ranging from roughly 23 to 90. Among the roughly 50 dose-escalation patients, approximately 20 had hepatocellular carcinoma, 15 melanoma, 9 renal cell carcinoma and 9 head and neck cancer. Partial responses occurred in three dose-escalation patients, of whom one had hepatocellular carcinoma and two had cutaneous melanoma. Here is what the overall study found, with its caveats: On average, CD8+ T cells showed more expanded clones than CD4+ T cells after ivuxolimab. Antigen specificity was not determined for the clonally expanded peripheral T cells. At doses of 0.1 to 3.0 mg/kg, clonal expansion of both CD4+ and CD8+ T cells in blood was seen between baseline and week 6. Low levels of normalized T-cell clonal expansion were also seen in some patients who did not respond. In partial responders in the 0.1-3.0 mg/kg groups, normalized peripheral clonal expansion was found to be among the lowest, especially among CD8+ T cells.

Genomic DNA was extracted from sorted cells for sequencing of the TCRbeta CDR3 region. The immunoSEQ Assay was used to sequence the TCRbeta CDR3 regions. TCRdb took over this immuneACCESS table, retaining in-frame rearrangements with V and J assigned. Such tables are incomplete; in checked studies, under half of the missing clones stem from an unresolved V gene, and the remainder is unexplained. The sample table shows about 83,000 clones, and 90% to 95% are seen once. Clones ranked in the top ten supply more than 0.35% of the sample. From its cysteine to its phenylalanine, the CDR3 spans 15 amino acids. Only the CDR3 DNA is retained, 45 bases long and in frame from the first base. The trim is 7 bases for V and 4 bases for J, with a gap of 17 bases between the germline ends. CDR1 and CDR2, per the germline V gene, are LGHNT and FRNRAP. The trial excluded patients who had a history of autoimmune disease or who were on systemic immunosuppression. Peripheral blood for TCR sequencing was drawn from every dose cohort at baseline, at cycle 4 day 1 and at cycle 7 day 1. The samples were drawn from a first-in-human, open-label, multicenter phase I dose-escalation trial of ivuxolimab. Adults with locally advanced or metastatic melanoma, renal cell carcinoma, hepatocellular carcinoma or head and neck squamous cell carcinoma were enrolled in the trial. Before TCR sequencing, CD4+ T cells and CD8+ T cells were sorted from peripheral blood as separate populations.

The V and J genes are TRBV12-5 and TRBJ2-1; TRBD2 is possibly the D segment (5 matching bases). This specimen consisted of CD4+ or CD8+ T cells sorted from blood, obtained in a trial of the OX40 agonist ivuxolimab. The clonotype originates from an adult with an advanced solid tumor such as melanoma, head and neck, liver or kidney cancer. In nucleotide form, the sequence is TGTGCTAGTGCCGGATTAGAAGGACTGTACAATGAGCAGTTCTTC. Translated, it gives CASAGLEGLYNEQFF.